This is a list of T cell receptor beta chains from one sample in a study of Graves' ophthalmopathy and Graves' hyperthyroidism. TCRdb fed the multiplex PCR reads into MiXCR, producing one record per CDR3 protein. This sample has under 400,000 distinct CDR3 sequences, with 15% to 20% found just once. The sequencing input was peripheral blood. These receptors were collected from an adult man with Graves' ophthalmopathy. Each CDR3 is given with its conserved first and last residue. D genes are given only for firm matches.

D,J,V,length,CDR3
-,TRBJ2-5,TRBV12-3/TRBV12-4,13,CASTAGFQETQYF
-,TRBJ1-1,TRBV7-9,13,CASSGPGGTEAFF
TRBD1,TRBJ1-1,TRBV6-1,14,CASTGTGGFTEAFF
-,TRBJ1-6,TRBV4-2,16,CASSQAGFSYNSPLHF
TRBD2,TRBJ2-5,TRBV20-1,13,CRDRLADEETQYF
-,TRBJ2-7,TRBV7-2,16,CASSLAGRGRFDEQYF
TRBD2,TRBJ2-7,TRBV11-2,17,CASSSSGVAGGLYEQYF
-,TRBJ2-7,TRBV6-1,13,CASSVVRSYEQYF
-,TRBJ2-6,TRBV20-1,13,CSARETVANVLTF
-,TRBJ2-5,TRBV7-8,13,CASSSSDGETQYF
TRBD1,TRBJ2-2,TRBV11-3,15,CASSKGQGGVGELFF
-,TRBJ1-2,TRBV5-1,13,CASSIQTNYGYTF
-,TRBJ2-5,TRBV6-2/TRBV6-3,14,CASRDPGPQETQYF
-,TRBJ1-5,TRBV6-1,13,CASSEPGAQPQHF
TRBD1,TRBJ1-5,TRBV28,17,CASYTGGVFYSNQPQHF
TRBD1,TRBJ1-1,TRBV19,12,CACYRGQTEAFF
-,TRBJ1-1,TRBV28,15,CASSLVGSENPRAFF
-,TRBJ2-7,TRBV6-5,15,CASSYTRGGHYEQYF
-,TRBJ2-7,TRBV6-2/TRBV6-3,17,CASSYSHDASVRYEQYF
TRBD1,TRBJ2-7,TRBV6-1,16,CASSGGQAWDSYEQYF
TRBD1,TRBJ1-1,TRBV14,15,CASSKTGGPNTEAFF
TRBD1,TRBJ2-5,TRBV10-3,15,CAIRGDRGPEETQYF